The TCR beta chain under discussion was sequenced for a study of blood T cell repertoires in COVID-19. Study information: Sites across the United States, Italy and Spain contributed samples from acute and convalescent COVID-19. PBMCs, B-cell-depleted T cells, or T cells were the source of the cDNA or gDNA that made up the material.

Looked up from germline, CDR1 is MNHEY and CDR2 is SMNVEV (reference sequence). V was trimmed by 5 bases and J by 2 bases, leaving 19 bases between them. This CDR3 has 16 amino acids. Per the authors' pipeline: Amplification from reference gene primers served as the basis for estimated nucleated cell counts. The table came from immunoSEQ multiplex PCR; TCRdb's copy has only in-frame clones and leaves some out. V, J and clone size reflect that table, while D and trimming were determined from the DNA. The sample lists 300,000 to 450,000 clones, about 90% occurring once. The source material was peripheral blood. The chain joins TRBV27 to TRBJ2-7, with a weak D call TRBD2 (9 bases). The TCR comes from a woman younger than 45 with COVID-19, enrolled during active disease. The CDR3 is CASSSAGGTGPYEQYF. The CDR3, as DNA: TGTGCCAGCAGTAGCGCGGGGGGGACAGGACCCTACGAGCAGTACTTC.